This T cell receptor beta chain was sequenced for a study of Ad26.COV2.S vaccination and SARS-CoV-2 variants. Study-wide points: From the TCR breadth and depth analyses, total T cell responses may have been underestimated.

Treatment indicated: about 20 received Ad26.COV2.S at low or high dose, single or two shots; about five received placebo; per-sample allocation not given. Samples were taken on day 63 after the first vaccine or placebo injection. It was an adult aged 18-55 years in Boston who was the donor. Per the germline V gene, CDR1 is SGHNT and CDR2 is YYREEE (reference sequence). The V gene lost 0 bases and the J gene lost 1 base, with 11 bases spanning the gap. The CDR3 loop spans 16 amino acids. On this clone itself: Its antigen is not identified.

TCRdb's copy holds only in-frame clones and misses some; the assay was immunoSEQ multiplex PCR. The sample includes roughly 500,000 clones, approximately 92% of them seen just once. This TCR derives from a person aged 18 to 59 who received the Ad26.COV2.S COVID-19 vaccine or a placebo. The rearrangement joins TRBV5-4 to TRBJ2-1, with D perhaps matching TRBD1 or TRBD2 (6 bases each). Material: peripheral blood, obtained in a trial of Ad26.COV2.S vaccine versus placebo. The CDR3 DNA reads TGTGCCAGCAGCTTGGCCAGGGGACTTTCCTACAATGAGCAGTTCTTC. Translated: CASSLARGLSYNEQFF.